The 19 T cell receptor beta chains below all came from one sample that was sequenced in a study of circulating tumor DNA in untreated peripheral T-cell lymphoma. TCRdb's copy holds only in-frame clones and misses some; the assay was immunoSEQ multiplex PCR. Of about 8,900 clones detected, over 80% appear once; the ten largest clones hold approximately 2%. The sample consisted of tumor tissue. These receptor sequences come from a human donor with peripheral T-cell lymphoma.

As concerns this clone: The junction departs from the called germline gene at one end, perhaps through a read error. V gene TRBV6-8 combines with J gene TRBJ2-7, with D possibly matching TRBD1 (6 bases). The germline V gene has CDR1 MNHGY and CDR2 SAAAGT. The CDR3 loop spans 13 amino acids. CDR3 sequence (DNA): TGTGCCAGCAGTGACCCGATATGGACAGAAGGCGACTTC. Translation: CASSDPIWTEGDF.

The chain employs TRBV6-7 and TRBJ1-6; D is ambiguous. TRBV6-7 is assigned to the ORF class and has an uncertain function. The V end lost 5 bases, the J end lost 0 bases, and 14 bases lay between the germline ends. CDR3 length equals 17 residues. The CDR3 nucleotides read TGTGCCAGCAGTGCCGGGCCCCCGAGCTCCTATAATTCACCCCTCCACTTT. Its translation: CASSAGPPSSYNSPLHF.

This clone has only a few counts. The CDR3 spells CASSAQRGGTKTYEQYF. The CDR3 DNA is TGTGCCAGTAGTGCACAAAGGGGCGGGACAAAAACCTACGAGCAGTACTTC. The chain is built from TRBV19 and TRBJ2-7; either TRBD1 or TRBD2 may supply D (6 bases each). The germline V and J ends were trimmed by 5 bases and 2 bases, with 22 bases remaining between them. Germline V gene lookup returns CDR1 LNHDA and CDR2 SQIVND (reference sequence). The CDR3 sequence is 17 residues long.

This chain links TRBV6-8 with TRBJ2-7; no firm D call. The V and J ends lost 6 bases and 1 base respectively, with 10 bases between them. The CDR3 runs to 13 residues. Germline V gene lookup returns CDR1 MNHGY and CDR2 SAAAGT. The CDR3 protein is CASSSDQSYEQYF. The CDR3 nucleotides are TGTGCCAGCAGCTCAGACCAATCCTACGAGCAGTACTTC.

The chain employs TRBV30 and TRBJ1-2; 10 nucleotides line up with TRBD1. Germline CDR1 and CDR2: GTSNPN and SVGIG (reference sequence). The CDR3 has 13 residues. V shed 3 bases and J 6 bases; nucleotides not matched to a gene: 4. CDR3 coding DNA: TGTGCCTGGAGCGATGGGACAGGGGATGGCTACACCTTC. It encodes CAWSDGTGDGYTF.

The J gene is TRBJ1-1, the V gene TRBV25-1; D is ambiguous. The germline V gene has CDR1 MGHDK and CDR2 SYGVNS. This CDR3 is 13 amino acids long. Trimming cost V 4 bases and J 1 base, with 7 bases left between them. The chain's CDR3 is CASSAQKNTEAFF. The DNA of the CDR3 is TGTGCCAGCAGTGCTCAAAAGAACACTGAAGCTTTCTTT.

Turning to this clone: The sample holds other DNA sequences that translate to the same CDR3. The J gene is TRBJ1-2, the V gene TRBV18; D gene uncertain. The CDR3 sequence is 14 residues long. CDR1 is KGHSH and CDR2 is LQKENI in the germline V gene. Trimming took off 0 bases at V and 6 bases at J, with 11 bases between the two ends. The CDR3 DNA reads as TGTGCCAGCTCACCACCATACGAGGAGGATGGCTACACCTTC. It encodes CASSPPYEEDGYTF. The full variable domain, with the rest looked up from reference TRBV18 and TRBJ1-2, is NAGVMQNPRHLVRRRGQEARLRCSPMKGHSHVYWYRQLPEEGLKFMVYLQKENIIDESGMPKERFSAEFPKEGPSILRIQQVVRGDSAAYFCASSPPYEEDGYTFGSGTRLTVV.

CDR3 loop: CASTGQANHGELFF. DNA of the CDR3: TGTGCCAGCACAGGACAGGCGAACCACGGGGAGCTGTTTTTT. The chain has TRBV28 and TRBJ2-2; 7 bases agree with TRBD1. The CDR3 has 14 amino acids. V shed 7 bases, J shed 7 bases, and the junction held 9 bases outside the gene matches. Germline CDR1 is MDHEN and CDR2 is SYDVKM.

This chain uses TRBV1 with TRBJ1-4; the table's D call, TRBD1, has no DNA check behind it. TRBV1 is noted as a pseudogene. The length of the CDR3 is 15 residues. The CDR3 protein is CASSQGTGINEKLFF. The CDR3 coding sequence is TGCGCCAGCAGCCAAGGGACAGGGATTAATGAAAAACTGTTTTTT.

This chain links TRBV6-8 with TRBJ1-1; the D gene is possibly TRBD1 (5 bases). CDR1 is MNHGY, CDR2 SAAAGT, per germline. CDR3 length equals 13 residues. V shed 6 bases and J shed 8 bases, with 16 bases lying between them. This chain's CDR3 is CASSPSWGNEAFF. DNA for the CDR3: TGTGCCAGCAGCCCTTCTTGGGGGAACGAAGCTTTCTTT.

The V gene is TRBV15, the J gene TRBJ2-7; TRBD1 matches 7 bases. Germline V gene sequence: CDR1 LNHNV, CDR2 YYDKDF (reference sequence). The CDR3 consists of 15 residues. V lost 0 bases to trimming and J lost 3 bases; unmatched junction nucleotides: 5. The CDR3 reads CATSRDNAGGYEQYF. The CDR3 nucleotides read TGTGCCACCAGCAGAGATAATGCAGGGGGCTACGAGCAGTACTTC.

The chain uses TRBV30 and TRBJ1-5; possibly TRBD1 for D (5 bases). The CDR3 is 14 residues long. Trimming stripped 0 bases from V and 9 bases from J, with 15 bases between. Germline V gives CDR1 GTSNPN, CDR2 SVGIG (reference sequence). CDR3 sequence: CAWSVRWDPLPQHF. As DNA, the CDR3 is TGTGCCTGGAGTGTAAGGTGGGACCCCTTGCCCCAGCATTTT.

The rearrangement joins TRBV6-8 to TRBJ2-7; TRBD2 might be the D (6 bases). Trimming removed 4 bases from V and 6 bases from J, with 13 bases in between. This CDR3 region has 13 residues. CDR1 is MNHGY and CDR2 is SAAAGT in the germline V gene. DNA of the CDR3: TGTGCCAGCAGTTCCTCACAAGCGGGCGAGCAGTACTTC. This codes for CASSSSQAGEQYF.

The V gene is TRBV6-8, the J gene TRBJ1-4; no clear D. Germline assignment: CDR1 MNHGY and CDR2 SAAAGT. V was clipped by 0 bases and J by 6 bases, with 8 bases between them. CDR3 length: 14 amino acids. In DNA, the CDR3 is TGTGCCAGCAGTTACTCGTCCGGCTATGAAAAACTGTTTTTT. Translated, it gives CASSYSSGYEKLFF.

This chain connects TRBV12-5 to TRBJ2-1; D gene uncertain. The CDR3 loop spans 13 amino acids. Per germline, CDR1 LGHNT and CDR2 FRNRAP. CDR3 loop: CASQKGSYNEQFF. The CDR3 DNA sequence: TGTGCCAGCCAGAAGGGCTCCTACAATGAGCAGTTCTTC. The variable domain in full, completed from reference TRBV12-5 and TRBJ2-1, reads DARVTQTPRHKVTEMGQEVTMRCQPILGHNTVFWYRQTMMQGLELLAYFRNRAPLDDSGMPKDRFSAEMPDATLATLKIQPSEPRDSAVYFCASQKGSYNEQFFGPGTRLTVL.

The rearrangement uses TRBV19 and TRBJ1-3; no definite D call. Germline V gene data show CDR1 as LNHDA and CDR2 as SQIVND (reference sequence). The CDR3 extends over 14 amino acids. Trimming stripped 0 bases from V and 0 bases from J, with 3 bases between. CDR3 protein: CASSIESSGNTIYF. Here the CDR3 DNA reads TGTGCCAGTAGTATAGAAAGCTCTGGAAACACCATATATTTT. The whole variable domain, filled in from reference TRBV19 and TRBJ1-3, reads DGGITQSPKYLFRKEGQNVTLSCEQNLNHDAMYWYRQDPGQGLRLIYYSQIVNDFQKGDIAEGYSVSREKKESFPLTVTSAQKNPTAFYLCASSIESSGNTIYFGEGSWLTVV.

A word on this clone: Sequence at one end of the junction differs from germline and may be a read error. The chain links TRBV6-8 to TRBJ2-2; the D is unclear. From germline, CDR1 is MNHGY and CDR2 SAAAGT. This CDR3 has 12 residues. CDR3 loop: CATIGNTRELFF. CDR3 bases: TGTGCAACGATAGGGAACACCAGGGAGCTGTTTTTT.

This clone was seen once. V usage is TRBV30 and J usage is TRBJ1-5; 10 nucleotides align to TRBD1. CDR1 and CDR2 (germline): GTSNPN, SVGIG (reference sequence). V lost 1 base and J lost 13; bases outside the gene matches: 7. The CDR3 has 13 amino acids. The DNA for the CDR3 is TGTGCCTGGAGTGCGGTGGACAGGGGGGCTCAGCATTTT. It codes for CAWSAVDRGAQHF.

This clone was counted once. The chain links TRBV11-3 to TRBJ1-1; D is possibly TRBD1 (5 bases). V lost 3 bases to trimming and J lost 6 bases, with 17 bases between them. The CDR3 consists of 15 residues. The germline gives CDR1 SGHNT, CDR2 YENEEA. Written as DNA, the CDR3 is TGTGCCAGCAGCTTTGAGGCAGCCAGGGTGGCTGAAGCTTTCTTT. This codes for CASSFEAARVAEAFF.